The 12 T cell receptor beta chains listed next were all sequenced from one sample in a study of blood T cell repertoires in COVID-19. Generated by immunoSEQ multiplex PCR, the TCRdb table keeps only in-frame clones and is missing some. The table records 100,000 to 150,000 clones, roughly three quarters of them present only once. Sequenced material: peripheral blood. The receptors originated from a human donor in a cohort sampled during active COVID-19.

J is TRBJ1-1 and V is TRBV10-2, with TRBD1 as a possible D gene (5 bases). Between the trimmed V and J ends, which lost 8 bases and 4 bases, there was a span of 14 bases. The germline CDR1 and CDR2 sequences are WSHSY and SAAADI. This CDR3 is 13 amino acids long. CDR3 in DNA: TGCGCCAGCCTTAGGGCCAGGGCCACTGAAGCTTTCTTT. This encodes CASLRARATEAFF.

This clone appeared many times. This same CDR3 is encoded by further DNA sequences in the sample. This rearrangement joins TRBV28 to TRBJ2-7; possible D gene TRBD2, 6 bases. With 4 bases removed from V and 5 bases from J, the gap between germline ends came to 9 bases. Germline lookup yields CDR1 MDHEN and CDR2 SYDVKM. The CDR3 runs 12 residues. This CDR3 reads CASSSGSHEQYF. DNA of the CDR3: TGTGCCAGCAGTTCCGGGAGTCACGAGCAGTACTTC.

The genes are TRBV28 and TRBJ2-6; 9 bases match TRBD1. This CDR3 comprises 17 residues. Germline V gene sequence: CDR1 MDHEN, CDR2 SYDVKM. V shed 5 bases, J shed 2 bases, and the junction held 7 bases outside the gene matches. The CDR3 loop reads CASSLGTGPPGANVLTF. The CDR3 region has the DNA TGTGCCAGCAGTCTCGGGACAGGGCCCCCTGGGGCCAACGTCCTGACTTTC.

J is TRBJ1-1 and V is TRBV7-9; D unclear. With 5 bases removed from V and 1 base from J, the gap between germline ends came to 8 bases. This CDR3 has 13 residues. Per germline, CDR1 SEHNR and CDR2 FQNEAQ (reference sequence). CDR3 protein: CASSPDTNTEAFF. The DNA for the CDR3 is TGTGCCAGCAGCCCTGACACGAACACTGAAGCTTTCTTT.

The CDR3 sequence: CASSQAGQDSEQYF. CDR3 coding DNA: TGTGCCAGCAGCCAAGCGGGACAAGATTCCGAGCAGTACTTC. This sequence joins TRBV14 and TRBJ2-7; D perhaps matches TRBD1 (6 bases). V gave up 1 base and J gave up 6 bases, with 13 bases separating them. The CDR3 is 14 amino acids. Germline-derived CDR1 and CDR2 are SGHDN and FVKESK.

This chain joins TRBV5-1 and TRBJ1-2; weak D call: TRBD1 (6 bases). The CDR3 has 13 amino acids. V was clipped by 2 bases and J by 2 bases, with 7 bases between them. Germline CDR1 SGHRS, CDR2 YFSETQ. CDR3 residues: CASSFGQNYGYTF. Here the CDR3 DNA reads TGCGCCAGCAGCTTTGGACAGAACTATGGCTACACCTTC.

This clone was seen more than once but under ten times. The chain joins TRBV5-1 to TRBJ2-7; 12 bases line up with TRBD2. Unmatched junction bases numbered 1, after V lost 0 bases and J lost 3 bases. Looked up from germline, CDR1 is SGHRS and CDR2 is YFSETQ. The CDR3 runs to 15 residues. The CDR3, as DNA: TGCGCCAGCAGCTTGGGGACTAGCGGGGACTACGAGCAGTACTTC. Its translation: CASSLGTSGDYEQYF.

This clone was seen more than once but under ten times. V usage is TRBV3-1 (or the pseudogene TRBV3-2) and J usage is TRBJ1-2; 7 nucleotides align to TRBD1. The CDR3 is 18 residues long. The germline V gene has CDR1 LGHDT and CDR2 YNNKEL (reference sequence). V lost 4 bases to trimming and J lost 6 bases; unmatched junction nucleotides: 20. CDR3 amino acids: CASSPTGEAVGWWNGYTF. The CDR3 nucleotides read TGTGCCAGCAGCCCCACAGGGGAAGCGGTGGGGTGGTGGAATGGCTACACCTTC.

DNA of the CDR3: TGCGCCAGCAGGGGACTAGCGGACTCCTACGAGCAGTACTTC. Amino acid sequence: CASRGLADSYEQYF. This sequence joins TRBV10-2 and TRBJ2-7; TRBD2 agrees at 11 bases. In germline, CDR1 is WSHSY, CDR2 SAAADI. Trimming removed 6 bases from V and 0 bases from J; junction bases left unmatched: 1. This CDR3 spans 14 amino acids.

This chain uses TRBV7-8 with TRBJ1-3; D possibly corresponds to TRBD1 (6 bases). V lost 6 bases and J 0 bases, leaving 21 bases between the germline ends. The CDR3 extends over 18 amino acids. Germline values: CDR1 SGHVS, CDR2 FQNEAQ. CDR3 sequence (DNA): TGTGCCAGCAGGCCAGCGAGGGACATCATTCCCTCTGGAAACACCATATATTTT. Its translation: CASRPARDIIPSGNTIYF.

The table lists this clone with many counts. The chain has TRBV30 and TRBJ1-2; D remains unclear. Germline V gene sequence: CDR1 GTSNPN, CDR2 SVGIG (reference sequence). Trimming stripped 2 bases from V and 1 base from J, with 5 bases between. This CDR3 contains 12 residues. This CDR3 is CAWSTGNYGYTF. The DNA for the CDR3 is TGTGCCTGGAGTACCGGTAACTATGGCTACACCTTC.

The rearrangement links TRBV5-1 to TRBJ1-4; perhaps TRBD1 as D (6 bases). The CDR3 consists of 16 residues. Germline values: CDR1 SGHRS, CDR2 YFSETQ. Trimming left V 4 bases short and J 4 bases short, with 17 bases between. CDR3 sequence reads: CASSAGGTPVNEKLFF. CDR3 in DNA: TGCGCCAGCAGCGCCGGGGGGACACCTGTTAATGAAAAACTGTTTTTT.